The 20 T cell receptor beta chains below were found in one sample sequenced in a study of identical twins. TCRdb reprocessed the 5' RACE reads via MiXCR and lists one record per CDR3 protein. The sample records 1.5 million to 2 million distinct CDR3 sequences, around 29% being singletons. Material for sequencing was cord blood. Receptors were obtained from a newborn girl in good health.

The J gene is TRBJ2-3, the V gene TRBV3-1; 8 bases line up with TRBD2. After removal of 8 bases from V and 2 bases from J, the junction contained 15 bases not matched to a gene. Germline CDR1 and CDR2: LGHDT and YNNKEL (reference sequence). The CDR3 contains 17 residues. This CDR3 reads CASERGLAGGSTDTQYF. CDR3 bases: TGTGCCAGCGAGCGGGGTTTGGCGGGAGGTTCCACAGATACGCAGTATTTT.

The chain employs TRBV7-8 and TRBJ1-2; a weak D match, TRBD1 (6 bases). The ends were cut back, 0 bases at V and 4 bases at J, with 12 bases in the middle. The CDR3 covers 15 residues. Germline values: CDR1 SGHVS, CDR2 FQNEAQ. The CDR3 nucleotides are TGTGCCAGCAGCTTAGCGGGACAACGAACCTATGGCTACACCTTC. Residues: CASSLAGQRTYGYTF.

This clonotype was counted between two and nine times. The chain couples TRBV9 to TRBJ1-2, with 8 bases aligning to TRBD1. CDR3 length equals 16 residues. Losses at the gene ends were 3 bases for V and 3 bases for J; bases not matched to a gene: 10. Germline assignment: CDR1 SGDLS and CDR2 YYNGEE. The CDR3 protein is CASSEFPRGRDYGYTF. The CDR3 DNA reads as TGTGCCAGCAGCGAGTTCCCCAGGGGGCGCGACTATGGCTACACCTTC.

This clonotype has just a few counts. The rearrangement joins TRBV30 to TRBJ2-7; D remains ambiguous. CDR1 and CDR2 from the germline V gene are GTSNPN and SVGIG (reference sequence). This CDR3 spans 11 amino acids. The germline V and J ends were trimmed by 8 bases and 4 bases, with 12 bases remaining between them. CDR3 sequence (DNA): TGTGCCGCTACAGAGGCGTACGAGCAGTACTTC. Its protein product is CAATEAYEQYF.

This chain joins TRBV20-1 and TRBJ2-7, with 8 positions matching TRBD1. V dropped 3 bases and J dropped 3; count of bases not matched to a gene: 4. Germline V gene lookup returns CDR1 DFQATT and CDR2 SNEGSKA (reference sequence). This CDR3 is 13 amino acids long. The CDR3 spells CSASDRGGYEQYF. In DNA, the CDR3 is TGCAGTGCTAGCGACAGGGGAGGCTACGAGCAGTACTTC.

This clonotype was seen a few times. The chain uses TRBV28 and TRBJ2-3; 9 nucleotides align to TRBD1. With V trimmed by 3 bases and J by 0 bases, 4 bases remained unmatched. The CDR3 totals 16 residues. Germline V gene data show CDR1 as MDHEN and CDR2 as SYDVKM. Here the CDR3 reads CASSFLQGASTDTQYF. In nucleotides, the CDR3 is TGTGCCAGCAGTTTCTTACAGGGGGCTAGCACAGATACGCAGTATTTT.

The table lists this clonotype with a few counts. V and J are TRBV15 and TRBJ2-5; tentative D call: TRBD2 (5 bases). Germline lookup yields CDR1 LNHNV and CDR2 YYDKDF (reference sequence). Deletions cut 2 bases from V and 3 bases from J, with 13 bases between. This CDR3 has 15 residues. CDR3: CATSRSQLGKETQYF. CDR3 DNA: TGTGCCACCAGCAGAAGTCAACTAGGGAAAGAGACCCAGTACTTC.

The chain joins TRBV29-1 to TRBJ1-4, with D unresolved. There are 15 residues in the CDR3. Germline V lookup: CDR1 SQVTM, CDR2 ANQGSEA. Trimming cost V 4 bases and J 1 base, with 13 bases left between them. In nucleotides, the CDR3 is TGCAGCGTTGTTCGAGGGTCCGGAACTAATGAAAAACTGTTTTTT. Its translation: CSVVRGSGTNEKLFF.

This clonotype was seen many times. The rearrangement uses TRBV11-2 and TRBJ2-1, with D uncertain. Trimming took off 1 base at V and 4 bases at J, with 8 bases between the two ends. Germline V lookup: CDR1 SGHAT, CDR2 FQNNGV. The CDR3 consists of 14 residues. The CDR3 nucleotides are TGTGCCAGCAGCTTAGTTCTAGATTACAATGAGCAGTTCTTC. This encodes CASSLVLDYNEQFF.

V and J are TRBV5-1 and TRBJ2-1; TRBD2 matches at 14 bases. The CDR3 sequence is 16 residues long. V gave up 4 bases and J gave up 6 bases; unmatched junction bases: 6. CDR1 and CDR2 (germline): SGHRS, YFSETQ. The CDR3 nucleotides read TGCGCCAGCAGCCTGACTAGCGGGGGGGCCTCCAATGAGCAGTTCTTC. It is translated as CASSLTSGGASNEQFF. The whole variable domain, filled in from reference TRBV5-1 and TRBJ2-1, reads KAGVTQTPRYLIKTRGQQVTLSCSPISGHRSVSWYQQTPGQGLQFLFEYFSETQRNKGNFPGRFSGRQFSNSRSEMNVSTLELGDSALYLCASSLTSGGASNEQFFGPGTRLTVL.

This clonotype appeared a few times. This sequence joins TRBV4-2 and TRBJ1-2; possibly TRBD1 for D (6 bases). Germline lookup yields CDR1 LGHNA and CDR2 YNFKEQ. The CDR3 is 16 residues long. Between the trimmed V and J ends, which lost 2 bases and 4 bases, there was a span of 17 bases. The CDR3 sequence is CASSQSVQGGGYGYTF. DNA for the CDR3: TGTGCCAGCAGCCAATCGGTACAGGGTGGGGGCTATGGCTACACCTTC.

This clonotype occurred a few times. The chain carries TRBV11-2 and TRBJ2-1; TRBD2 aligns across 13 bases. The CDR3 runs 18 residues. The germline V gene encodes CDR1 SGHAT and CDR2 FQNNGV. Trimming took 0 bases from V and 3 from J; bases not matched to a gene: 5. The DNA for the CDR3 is TGTGCCAGCAGCTTAGAACTAGCGGGGGGGTGGTTCTACAATGAGCAGTTCTTC. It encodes CASSLELAGGWFYNEQFF.

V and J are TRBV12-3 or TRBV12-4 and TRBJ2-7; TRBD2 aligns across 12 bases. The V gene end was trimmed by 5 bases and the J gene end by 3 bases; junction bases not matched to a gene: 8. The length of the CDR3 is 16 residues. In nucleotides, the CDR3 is TGTGCCAGCAGTCCAGGGACTAGCGGGCTTATCTACGAGCAGTACTTC. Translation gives CASSPGTSGLIYEQYF.

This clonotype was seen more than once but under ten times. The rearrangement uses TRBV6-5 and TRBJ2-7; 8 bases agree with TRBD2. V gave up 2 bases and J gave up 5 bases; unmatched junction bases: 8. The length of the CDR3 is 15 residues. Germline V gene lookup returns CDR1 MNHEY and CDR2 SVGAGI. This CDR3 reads CASSYGSGGPHEQYF. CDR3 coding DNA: TGTGCCAGCAGTTACGGCTCGGGAGGGCCCCACGAGCAGTACTTC.

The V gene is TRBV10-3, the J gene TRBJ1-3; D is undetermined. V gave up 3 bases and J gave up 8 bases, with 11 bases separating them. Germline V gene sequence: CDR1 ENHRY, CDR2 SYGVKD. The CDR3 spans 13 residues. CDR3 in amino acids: CAISDGLRDTIYF. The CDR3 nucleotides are TGTGCCATCAGTGATGGCCTAAGGGACACCATATATTTT.

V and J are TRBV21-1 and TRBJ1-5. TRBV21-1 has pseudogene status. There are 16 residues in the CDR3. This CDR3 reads CASSKWQDPSNQPQHF. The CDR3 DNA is TGTGCCAGCAGCAAATGGCAGGACCCTAGCAATCAGCCCCAGCATTTT.

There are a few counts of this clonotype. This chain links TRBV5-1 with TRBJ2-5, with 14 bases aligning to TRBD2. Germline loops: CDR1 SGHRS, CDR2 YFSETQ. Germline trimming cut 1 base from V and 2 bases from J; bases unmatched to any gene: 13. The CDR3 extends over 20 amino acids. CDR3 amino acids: CASSLSPGTSGGASQETQYF. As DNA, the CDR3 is TGCGCCAGCAGCTTGTCCCCTGGGACTAGCGGGGGTGCAAGTCAAGAGACCCAGTACTTC. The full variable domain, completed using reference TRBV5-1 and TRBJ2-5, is KAGVTQTPRYLIKTRGQQVTLSCSPISGHRSVSWYQQTPGQGLQFLFEYFSETQRNKGNFPGRFSGRQFSNSRSEMNVSTLELGDSALYLCASSLSPGTSGGASQETQYFGPGTRLLVL.

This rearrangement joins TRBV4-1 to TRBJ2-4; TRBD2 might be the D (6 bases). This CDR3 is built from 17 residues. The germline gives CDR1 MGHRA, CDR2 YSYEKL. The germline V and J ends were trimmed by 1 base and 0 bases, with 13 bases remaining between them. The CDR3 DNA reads TGCGCCAGCAGCCAAGCGGGGGTCCTTTTAGCCAAAAACATTCAGTACTTC. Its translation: CASSQAGVLLAKNIQYF.

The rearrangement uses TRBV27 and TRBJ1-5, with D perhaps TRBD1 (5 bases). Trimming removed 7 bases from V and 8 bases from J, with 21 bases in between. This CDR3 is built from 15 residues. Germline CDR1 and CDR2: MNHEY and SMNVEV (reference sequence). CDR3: CASTATPNGGKPQHF. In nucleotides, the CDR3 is TGTGCCAGCACCGCCACACCGAACGGGGGTAAGCCCCAGCATTTT.

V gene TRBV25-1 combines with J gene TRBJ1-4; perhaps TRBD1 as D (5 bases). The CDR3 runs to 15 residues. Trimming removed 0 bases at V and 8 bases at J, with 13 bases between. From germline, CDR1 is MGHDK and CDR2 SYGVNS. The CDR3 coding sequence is TGTGCCAGCAGTGAATATCTCAGGGAGGGAGAAAAACTGTTTTTT. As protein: CASSEYLREGEKLFF.